Sequencing of this T cell receptor beta chain was carried out in a study of regulatory T cells in long-lasting Graves disease. Study observations and caveats: Persistent patients had more shared public clonotypes (under 3,000) than new patients (just over 950). Favored usage of TRBV28, TRBJ1-2 and TRBJ2-5 was recorded in persistent disease.

Arm-PCR of CDR3 regions and iRepertoire HTBI primers were used to build TCR beta libraries. In TCRdb, the multiplex PCR reads were re-called with MiXCR into one record per CDR3 protein. The sample comprises a few hundred thousand distinct CDR3 sequences, over 15% of which are singletons, and 25% to 30% rests with the top ten. The CDR3 has 20 residues. The V and J ends lost 3 bases and 0 bases, in that order; junction bases with no gene match: 14. Germline V gene sequence: CDR1 SNHLY, CDR2 FYNNEI. At least ten counts were recorded for this clonotype. Its antigen is not known. Time point meaning: newly diagnosed GD, antithyroid drugs for less than 3 months. Scientists built the TCR library using RNA that was extracted from PBMCs. In addition, the sample was reused for a study of T cells in Graves' hyperthyroidism and ophthalmopathy. As that study records: TCR CDR3 underwent first-round RT-PCR with the HTBI primer set. Blood held most thyroid clonotypes expanded above 0.001 frequency.

This chain uses TRBV2 with TRBJ2-1; TRBD2 matches at 10 bases. The sample in question was peripheral blood mononuclear cells (PBMCs), obtained at new diagnosis, from a patient treated with antithyroid drugs. The source is a man aged 35-49 years with Graves disease. The CDR3 here is CASSEPGASGGPSSYNEQFF. CDR3 coding DNA: TGTGCCAGCAGTGAGCCGGGGGCTAGCGGGGGCCCTAGCTCCTACAATGAGCAGTTCTTC.